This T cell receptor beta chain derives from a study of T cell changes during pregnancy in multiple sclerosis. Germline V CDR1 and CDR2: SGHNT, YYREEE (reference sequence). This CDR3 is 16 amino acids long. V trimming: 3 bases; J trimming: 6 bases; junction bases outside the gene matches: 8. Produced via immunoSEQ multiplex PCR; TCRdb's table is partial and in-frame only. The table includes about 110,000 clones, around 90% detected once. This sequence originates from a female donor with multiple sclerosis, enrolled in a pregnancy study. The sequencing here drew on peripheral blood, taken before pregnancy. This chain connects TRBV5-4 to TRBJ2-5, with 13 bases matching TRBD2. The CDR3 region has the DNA TGTGCCAGCAGCTACTTCGGACTAGCGGGGGCGCAGACCCAGTACTTC. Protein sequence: CASSYFGLAGAQTQYF.